A selection of T cell receptor beta chains follows, all from one sample in a study of blood T cell repertoires in COVID-19. Clones were read by immunoSEQ multiplex PCR, and TCRdb kept only the in-frame ones, dropping some. This table has 20,000 to 30,000 clones, 82% appearing once. Sequenced sample: peripheral blood. All receptors derive from a human donor in a cohort sampled during active COVID-19. CDR3s include the opening cysteine and the closing phenylalanine or tryptophan. D genes are given only for firm matches. Not every row has a clone size; where given, it reads once, few, many or a size class.

CDR3 DNA: TGTGCCAGCAGCCCAGTGGGGACAGGGGTCGAGACCCAGTACTTC; CDR3 protein: CASSPVGTGVETQYF; V gene: TRBV9; J gene: TRBJ2-5; D gene: TRBD1; clone size: NA
CDR3 DNA: TGTGCCAGCAGCGTAGACAGTAACTATGGCTACACCTTC; CDR3 protein: CASSVDSNYGYTF; V gene: TRBV9; J gene: TRBJ1-2; D gene: NA; clone size: NA
CDR3 DNA: TGCGCCAGCAGCTTGGAAGTACTAGCGGGAACAGATACGCAGTATTTT; CDR3 protein: CASSLEVLAGTDTQYF; V gene: TRBV5-1; J gene: TRBJ2-3; D gene: TRBD2; clone size: NA
CDR3 DNA: TGTGCCAGCAGCCCTGGACACCGTAGCAATCAGCCCCAGCATTTT; CDR3 protein: CASSPGHRSNQPQHF; V gene: TRBV5-5; J gene: TRBJ1-5; D gene: NA; clone size: few
CDR3 DNA: TGTGCCATAGGGGGCAGGGCGGATTTAGTATCACCCCTCCACTTT; CDR3 protein: CAIGGRADLVSPLHF; V gene: TRBV7-2; J gene: TRBJ1-6; D gene: TRBD1; clone size: NA
CDR3 DNA: TGCGCCAGCAGCCAAGTGGCTAGCCCGCAAAATGAGCAGTTCTTC; CDR3 protein: CASSQVASPQNEQFF; V gene: TRBV4-1; J gene: TRBJ2-1; D gene: NA; clone size: NA
CDR3 DNA: TGTGCCAGCAGCCGGGATGTTGGTAATGAAAAACTGTTTTTT; CDR3 protein: CASSRDVGNEKLFF; V gene: TRBV5-5; J gene: TRBJ1-4; D gene: NA; clone size: NA
CDR3 DNA: TGTGCCAGCTGTTATAGTGTAAGCAATCAGCCCCAGCATTTT; CDR3 protein: CASCYSVSNQPQHF; V gene: TRBV2; J gene: TRBJ1-5; D gene: NA; clone size: NA
CDR3 DNA: TGTGCCAGCAGGGAGACAGGGCCTCAGCCCCAGCATTTT; CDR3 protein: CASRETGPQPQHF; V gene: TRBV6-5; J gene: TRBJ1-5; D gene: TRBD1; clone size: NA
CDR3 DNA: TGTGCCAGCAGAAGGGGAGGGAACACTGAAGCTTTCTTT; CDR3 protein: CASRRGGNTEAFF; V gene: TRBV2; J gene: TRBJ1-1; D gene: NA; clone size: NA
CDR3 DNA: TGTGCCATCAGTGAGCGTAAGGGGGAGACCCAGTACTTC; CDR3 protein: CAISERKGETQYF; V gene: TRBV10-3; J gene: TRBJ2-5; D gene: NA; clone size: NA
CDR3 DNA: TGCGCCAGCAGTGAGTCGCCCGGGAATAGCAATCAGCCCCAGCATTTT; CDR3 protein: CASSESPGNSNQPQHF; V gene: TRBV10-2; J gene: TRBJ1-5; D gene: NA; clone size: medium-sized